Below are 22 T cell receptor beta chains sequenced from a single sample in a study of blood T cell repertoires in COVID-19. The table came from immunoSEQ multiplex PCR; TCRdb's copy has only in-frame clones and leaves some out. The sample holds some 210,000 clones, 81% seen once. Sequencing input: PBMCs or T cells enriched from blood (not recorded which). These receptors all come from a woman in her 50s with acute COVID-19.

V usage is TRBV5-1 and J usage is TRBJ2-7, with D possibly being TRBD1 (5 bases). CDR3 length equals 13 residues. CDR1 SGHRS and CDR2 YFSETQ come from the germline V gene. Trimming removed 3 bases at V and 0 bases at J, with 7 bases between. The CDR3 loop reads CASSSQGSYEQYF. For the CDR3, the DNA is TGCGCCAGCAGCTCTCAGGGCTCCTACGAGCAGTACTTC.

The chain carries TRBV28 and TRBJ1-5, with TRBD1 as a possible D gene (5 bases). The CDR3 is 13 amino acids. Trimming shortened V by 5 bases and J by 4 bases, and 9 bases separated the two germline ends. From germline, CDR1 is MDHEN and CDR2 SYDVKM. Here the CDR3 reads CASSKTGNQPQHF. DNA for the CDR3: TGTGCCAGCAGTAAAACAGGTAATCAGCCCCAGCATTTT.

CDR3 in DNA: TGTGCCAGCAGTGAGGGACACCTCCGGGAGCAGTACTTC. Its protein product is CASSEGHLREQYF. The V and J genes are TRBV6-4 and TRBJ2-7; D may be TRBD1 (6 bases). The CDR3 loop spans 13 amino acids. The germline V and J ends were trimmed by 3 bases and 7 bases, with 13 bases remaining between them. From germline, CDR1 is MRHNA and CDR2 SNTAGT.

The chain links TRBV28 to TRBJ2-7; 7 bases map to TRBD1. Germline V gene data show CDR1 as MDHEN and CDR2 as SYDVKM. Losses at the gene ends were 7 bases for V and 0 bases for J; bases not matched to a gene: 3. This CDR3 has 13 residues. As DNA, the CDR3 is TGTGCCAGCAAGCGACAGGGCTCCTACGAGCAGTACTTC. Translating it yields CASKRQGSYEQYF.

The chain is built from TRBV2 and TRBJ2-3; 8 nucleotides agree with TRBD2. The germline CDR1 and CDR2 sequences are SNHLY and FYNNEI. The V and J ends lost 8 bases and 2 bases, in that order; junction bases with no gene match: 6. This CDR3 is built from 14 residues. In DNA form, the CDR3 reads TGTGCCAGCGTCTTGACTAGCGTCACAGATACGCAGTATTTT. Translated: CASVLTSVTDTQYF.

V is TRBV2 and J is TRBJ2-7, with D possibly being TRBD1 (5 bases). The CDR3 is 13 amino acids. Trimming stripped 5 bases from V and 1 base from J, with 9 bases between. Germline V lookup: CDR1 SNHLY, CDR2 FYNNEI. CDR3 sequence (DNA): TGTGCCAGCAGTATTAGACAGTCCTACGAGCAGTACTTC. Translation gives CASSIRQSYEQYF.

This clone appeared once. The genes are TRBV28 and TRBJ1-2; 7 nucleotides align to TRBD1. The CDR3 is 13 residues long. After removal of 6 bases from V and 4 bases from J, the junction contained 5 bases not matched to a gene. Germline V gene data show CDR1 as MDHEN and CDR2 as SYDVKM. CDR3 protein: CASRGTDPYGYTF. CDR3 DNA sequence: TGTGCCAGCAGGGGGACAGATCCCTATGGCTACACCTTC.

The rearrangement links TRBV7-2 to TRBJ1-5; TRBD1 agrees at 9 bases. Per the germline V gene, CDR1 is SGHTA and CDR2 is FQGNSA. V was pared by 5 bases and J by 4 bases, with 6 bases of the junction left unmatched. The CDR3 contains 15 residues. The CDR3 DNA reads TGTGCCAGCAGCCCGGACAGGGGCGGGAATCAGCCCCAGCATTTT. Translated, it gives CASSPDRGGNQPQHF.

This chain uses TRBV13 with TRBJ1-2; weak D call: TRBD1 (6 bases). The V gene lost 1 base and the J gene lost 4 bases, with 10 bases spanning the gap. The germline V gene has CDR1 PRHDT and CDR2 FYEKMQ (reference sequence). This CDR3 region has 14 residues. CDR3 residues: CASSLARGVYGYTF. The CDR3 DNA sequence: TGTGCCAGCAGCTTAGCCAGGGGCGTCTATGGCTACACCTTC.

This sequence joins TRBV3-1 (or the pseudogene TRBV3-2) and TRBJ1-2; D is unclear. V dropped 3 bases and J dropped 5 bases, with 7 bases sitting between them. This CDR3 has 12 amino acids. Looked up from germline, CDR1 is LGHDT and CDR2 is YNNKEL (reference sequence). CDR3 region: CASSQSRYGYTF. The CDR3 nucleotides read TGTGCCAGCAGCCAGAGCCGGTATGGCTACACCTTC.

The chain links TRBV29-1 to TRBJ1-4, with D maybe TRBD1 (5 bases). Trimming removed 6 bases from V and 1 base from J, with 15 bases in between. The CDR3 runs 15 residues. Germline CDR1 and CDR2: SQVTM and ANQGSEA. Here the CDR3 DNA reads TGCAGCGTCGGCGGGACTTTGGGAACTAATGAAAAACTGTTTTTT. This codes for CSVGGTLGTNEKLFF.

The chain employs TRBV6-5 and TRBJ2-5; 7 nucleotides match TRBD1. Per germline, CDR1 MNHEY and CDR2 SVGAGI. CDR3 length: 14 amino acids. Unmatched junction bases numbered 5, after V lost 5 bases and J lost 2 bases. The DNA of the CDR3 is TGTGCCAGCAGTAGAGACAGGGCTCAAGAGACCCAGTACTTC. It encodes CASSRDRAQETQYF.

This chain joins TRBV27 and TRBJ2-1; D unresolved. CDR3 length: 14 residues. The germline V gene encodes CDR1 MNHEY and CDR2 SMNVEV (reference sequence). Trimming removed 4 bases at V and 5 bases at J, with 12 bases between. The CDR3 reads CASSSPAQNNEQFF. The CDR3 nucleotides are TGTGCCAGCAGTTCCCCCGCCCAGAACAATGAGCAGTTCTTC.

V is TRBV5-1 and J is TRBJ2-6; maybe TRBD1 (6 bases). Trimming shortened V by 3 bases and J by 0 bases, and 16 bases separated the two germline ends. Germline V gene sequence: CDR1 SGHRS, CDR2 YFSETQ. The length of the CDR3 is 18 residues. The CDR3: CASSSDNPRGSGANVLTF. The CDR3 coding sequence is TGCGCCAGCAGCTCGGACAACCCCAGGGGCTCTGGGGCCAACGTCCTGACTTTC.

This clone was detected only once. The chain combines TRBV7-9 with TRBJ1-2; 9 bases match TRBD1. The V and J ends lost 4 bases and 0 bases, in that order; junction bases with no gene match: 0. This CDR3 spans 14 amino acids. Germline lookup yields CDR1 SEHNR and CDR2 FQNEAQ (reference sequence). The CDR3 reads CASSWTGANYGYTF. The CDR3, as DNA: TGTGCCAGCAGCTGGACAGGGGCTAACTATGGCTACACCTTC. The full variable domain, completed using reference TRBV7-9 and TRBJ1-2, is DTGVSQNPRHKITKRGQNVTFRCDPISEHNRLYWYRQTLGQGPEFLTYFQNEAQLEKSRLLSDRFSAERPKGSFSTLEIQRTEQGDSAMYLCASSWTGANYGYTFGSGTRLTVV.

The CDR3 sequence is CASSLTESTEAFF. Here the CDR3 DNA reads TGTGCCAGCAGCTTAACAGAGAGCACTGAAGCTTTCTTT. The chain joins TRBV6-5 to TRBJ1-1; D is undetermined. The CDR3 sequence is 13 residues long. CDR1 is MNHEY and CDR2 is SVGAGI in the germline V gene. The ends were cut back, 6 bases at V and 4 bases at J, with 12 bases in the middle.

The V gene is TRBV19, the J gene TRBJ1-4; 10 bases agree with TRBD1. Germline V lookup: CDR1 LNHDA, CDR2 SQIVND (reference sequence). This CDR3 is built from 15 residues. J lost 4 bases, V lost 7 bases, and 6 bases had no gene match. Written as DNA, the CDR3 is TGTGCCAGTACGAACCGGGACAGGGGTAATGAAAAACTGTTTTTT. This gives the protein CASTNRDRGNEKLFF. The full variable domain, completed using reference TRBV19 and TRBJ1-4, is DGGITQSPKYLFRKEGQNVTLSCEQNLNHDAMYWYRQDPGQGLRLIYYSQIVNDFQKGDIAEGYSVSREKKESFPLTVTSAQKNPTAFYLCASTNRDRGNEKLFFGSGTQLSVL.

CDR3 residues: CASGRGQVYEQFF. CDR3 sequence (DNA): TGTGCCAGCGGGCGGGGACAGGTATATGAGCAGTTCTTC. The rearrangement uses TRBV19 and TRBJ2-1; 8 nucleotides align to TRBD1. V shed 9 bases and J 8 bases; nucleotides not matched to a gene: 9. The V gene's germline CDR1 is LNHDA and CDR2 SQIVND (reference sequence). The CDR3 is made up of 13 amino acids.

This clone appeared a few times. This chain connects TRBV4-3 to TRBJ2-7; 10 bases match TRBD2. After removal of 1 base from V and 2 bases from J, the junction contained 2 bases not matched to a gene. There are 15 residues in the CDR3. Germline V gene data show CDR1 as LGHNA and CDR2 as YSLEER. The CDR3 DNA reads TGCGCCAGCAGCCAAGTACTAGCGGGGACCTACGAGCAGTACTTC. Protein: CASSQVLAGTYEQYF.

The CDR3 region has the DNA TGTGCCAGTACCTACAGGGGGGATACTGAAGCTTTCTTT. This translates into CASTYRGDTEAFF. The rearrangement links TRBV19 to TRBJ1-1, with 8 bases matching TRBD1. Germline trimming cut 7 bases from V and 5 bases from J; bases unmatched to any gene: 6. The CDR3 spans 13 residues. Germline CDR1 is LNHDA and CDR2 is SQIVND (reference sequence).

V usage is TRBV6-1 and J usage is TRBJ2-7, with D perhaps matching TRBD2 (6 bases). The CDR3 loop spans 15 amino acids. Per germline, CDR1 MNHNS and CDR2 SASEGT. V lost 1 base to trimming and J lost 0 bases, with 10 bases between them. The CDR3 loop reads CASSEGPGSSYEQYF. CDR3 in DNA: TGTGCCAGCAGTGAAGGACCCGGGAGCTCCTACGAGCAGTACTTC.

This chain joins TRBV2 and TRBJ1-1; 7 nucleotides agree with TRBD1. Germline CDR1 SNHLY, CDR2 FYNNEI. V shed 7 bases, J shed 0 bases, and the junction held 5 bases outside the gene matches. The CDR3 loop spans 14 amino acids. The CDR3 nucleotides read TGTGCCAGCAAGGGGACAGAAATGAACACTGAAGCTTTCTTT. Protein: CASKGTEMNTEAFF. The whole variable domain, remainder taken from reference TRBV2 and TRBJ1-1, is EPEVTQTPSHQVTQMGQEVILRCVPISNHLYFYWYRQILGQKVEFLVSFYNNEISEKSEIFDDQFSVERPDGSNFTLKIRSTKLEDSAMYFCASKGTEMNTEAFFGQGTRLTVV.